This T cell receptor beta chain originates from a study of blood T cells in healthy people across ages. The CDR3 contains 16 residues. Germline lookup yields CDR1 DFQATT and CDR2 SNEGSKA (reference sequence). The trim removed 0 bases at V and 6 bases at J, leaving 12 bases unmatched. The study's findings and limits: With naive T cell percentage, TCR beta diversity showed a strong correlation. Unsorted PBMC material precluded a definitive naive versus antigen-experienced comparison. Measured against age, TCR beta diversity per million T cells decreased in a roughly linear manner. Among long-lived donors, naive CD4+ cells were more numerous and diversity higher than in aged donors.

A second PCR, run for roughly 7 to 11 cycles, used a sample-barcoded 5' primer plus a J-beta primer mix. TCRdb re-derived calls from the 5' RACE reads in MiXCR, one entry per CDR3 protein. This table has some 860,000 distinct CDR3 sequences, around 50% appearing once. On this clonotype itself: As yet, its antigen is unknown.

This sequence originates from a man aged 35-49 years in good health. Specimen: blood. The gene calls are TRBV20-1 and TRBJ1-2; 8 bases fit TRBD1. This CDR3 is CSARDSGQGGGDGYTF. The CDR3 nucleotides are TGCAGTGCTAGAGATTCAGGACAGGGCGGGGGAGATGGCTACACCTTC.